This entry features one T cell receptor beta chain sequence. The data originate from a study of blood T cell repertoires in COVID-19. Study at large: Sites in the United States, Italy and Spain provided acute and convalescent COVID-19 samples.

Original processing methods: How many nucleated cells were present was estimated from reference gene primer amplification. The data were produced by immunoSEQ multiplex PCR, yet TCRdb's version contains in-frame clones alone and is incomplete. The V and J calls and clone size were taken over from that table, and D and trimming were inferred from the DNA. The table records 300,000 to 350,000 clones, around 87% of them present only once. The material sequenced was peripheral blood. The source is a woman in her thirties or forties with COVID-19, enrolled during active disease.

The CDR3 DNA reads TGTGCCAGTAGTATCGGTCCAGGCCGCAATCAGCCCCAGCATTTT. Amino acid sequence: CASSIGPGRNQPQHF. This chain links TRBV19 with TRBJ1-5; D is unresolved. Trimming pared 3 bases from V and 2 bases from J, leaving 11 bases between. The germline CDR1 and CDR2 sequences are LNHDA and SQIVND (reference sequence). There are 15 residues in the CDR3.